The rows below give T cell receptor beta chains drawn from one sample of a study of blood T cell repertoires in COVID-19. Assay: immunoSEQ multiplex PCR; the TCRdb copy retains only in-frame clones and omits some. The table shows around 84,000 clones, with about three quarters occurring only once. Specimen: peripheral blood. The receptors shown here come from a man in his fifties or sixties with active or convalescent COVID-19. CDR3s include the opening cysteine and the closing phenylalanine or tryptophan. Each record gives: CDR3 length, J gene, clone size, V gene, D gene, CDR3 protein, CDR3 DNA. A D gene is named only where the DNA matches it firmly. Expanded clones are given a class, and other clones once, few, many or no size at all.

17 TRBJ2-7 - TRBV7-9 - CASSSTPGQGGWDEQYF TGTGCCAGCAGCTCGACGCCAGGACAGGGAGGGTGGGACGAGCAGTACTTC
16 TRBJ2-1 once TRBV11-2 - CASSFRLSGQVNEQFF TGTGCCAGCAGCTTCCGACTTAGTGGTCAAGTCAATGAGCAGTTCTTC
15 TRBJ1-4 - TRBV29-1 TRBD1 CSVAGGPKGPEKLFF TGCAGCGTCGCAGGGGGCCCAAAAGGGCCGGAAAAACTGTTTTTT
16 TRBJ1-2 - TRBV5-6 - CASSQFRQGPGYGYTF TGTGCCAGCAGTCAATTCCGCCAGGGGCCGGGGTATGGCTACACCTTC
15 TRBJ2-5 once TRBV7-6 TRBD2 CASSPTGTSSETQYF TGTGCCAGCAGCCCAACCGGGACTAGCAGTGAGACCCAGTACTTC
12 TRBJ1-2 - TRBV6-1 - CASSEEGDGYTF TGTGCCAGCAGTGAGGAAGGGGATGGCTACACCTTC
14 TRBJ2-7 - TRBV7-2 - CASTPRGSAYEQYF TGTGCCAGCACCCCCCGCGGGTCTGCCTACGAGCAGTACTTC
15 TRBJ2-7 - TRBV5-6 - CASSLGTLSSYEQYF TGTGCCAGCAGCTTGGGGACTCTCAGCTCCTACGAGCAGTACTTC
14 TRBJ2-3 few TRBV2 - CASSVRGGSDTQYF TGTGCCAGCAGTGTTAGGGGTGGGTCAGATACGCAGTATTTT
14 TRBJ2-5 - TRBV19 TRBD2 CASSLGGGFETQYF TGTGCCAGTAGTCTGGGCGGGGGGTTTGAGACCCAGTACTTC
13 TRBJ2-1 - TRBV6-5 - CASSYSPGDEQFF TGTGCCAGCAGTTACTCGCCCGGGGATGAGCAGTTCTTC
16 TRBJ1-1 - TRBV5-5 - CASSSRRAGTNTEAFF TGTGCCAGCAGCTCCCGGAGGGCGGGAACGAACACTGAAGCTTTCTTT
14 TRBJ2-7 - TRBV3-1/TRBV3-2 - CASSPSGVTYEQYF TGTGCCAGCAGCCCCTCGGGGGTCACCTACGAGCAGTACTTC
13 TRBJ2-7 - TRBV30 TRBD1 CAWAGTAYYEQYF TGTGCCTGGGCCGGGACAGCCTACTACGAGCAGTACTTC
16 TRBJ1-5 - TRBV5-8 - CASSLEVGLLREPQHF TGTGCCAGCAGCTTGGAGGTGGGGCTTCTAAGGGAGCCCCAGCATTTT
14 TRBJ2-3 - TRBV6-1 - CASSERQATDTQYF TGTGCCAGCAGTGAACGACAGGCCACAGATACGCAGTATTTT
13 TRBJ1-6 - TRBV10-3 - CAHRQNLDSPLHF TGTGCCCACCGACAGAATCTGGATTCACCCCTCCACTTT
13 TRBJ1-4 - TRBV6-1 - CASSEFEVDKLFF TGTGCCAGCAGTGAATTTGAGGTTGACAAACTGTTTTTT
16 TRBJ2-1 - TRBV11-3 TRBD2 CASSLRGGGARNEQFF TGTGCCAGCAGCTTACGAGGCGGGGGGGCCCGCAATGAGCAGTTCTTC
14 TRBJ1-5 - TRBV6-4 - CASSARASNQPQHF TGTGCCAGCAGTGCCAGGGCCAGCAATCAGCCCCAGCATTTT
17 TRBJ1-2 - TRBV3-1/TRBV3-2 TRBD1 CASSPGTGFHVGYGYTF TGTGCCAGCAGCCCGGGGACAGGGTTTCACGTCGGCTATGGCTACACCTTC
14 TRBJ2-7 - TRBV10-2 - CASNQGGVGDEQYF TGCGCCAGCAACCAAGGAGGGGTAGGGGACGAGCAGTACTTC
14 TRBJ1-2 - TRBV19 TRBD1 CASSIMGQEYGYTF TGTGCCAGTAGTATAATGGGACAGGAGTATGGCTACACCTTC
18 TRBJ2-1 - TRBV27 - CASSSYRDSLGTYNEQFF TGTGCCAGCAGTTCCTATCGCGACAGTTTAGGGACCTACAATGAGCAGTTCTTC
15 TRBJ1-4 once TRBV10-3 TRBD1 CAISDGQGVREKLFF TGTGCCATCAGTGACGGACAGGGAGTGAGGGAAAAACTGTTTTTT
16 TRBJ2-3 - TRBV9 TRBD2 CASSGRLAGLTDTQYF TGTGCCAGCAGCGGAAGACTAGCGGGGCTCACAGATACGCAGTATTTT
16 TRBJ1-2 many TRBV9 TRBD1 CASSPPGQGTNYGYTF TGTGCCAGCAGCCCACCGGGACAGGGAACCAACTATGGCTACACCTTC
13 TRBJ1-6 - TRBV9 - CASSVATGSPLHF TGTGCCAGCAGCGTAGCTACGGGTTCACCCCTCCACTTT
15 TRBJ1-1 - TRBV7-8 - CASSLGANMNTEAFF TGTGCCAGCAGCTTAGGTGCCAACATGAACACTGAAGCTTTCTTT
14 TRBJ1-6 - TRBV19 - CASTRQPYNSPLHF TGTGCCAGTACCAGACAGCCCTATAATTCACCCCTCCACTTT
16 TRBJ2-7 - TRBV25-1 - CASSEYRGTRSYEQYF TGTGCCAGCAGTGAATATCGGGGGACCCGCTCCTACGAGCAGTACTTC
14 TRBJ1-1 - TRBV5-4 - CASSLGQQNTEAFF TGTGCCAGCAGCTTGGGACAACAGAACACTGAAGCTTTCTTT
15 TRBJ2-7 - TRBV10-3 - CAITEKGGPSYEQYF TGTGCCATCACCGAGAAGGGGGGGCCATCCTACGAGCAGTACTTC
14 TRBJ2-7 - TRBV18 - CASSPGGGRDEQYF TGTGCCAGCTCACCAGGAGGAGGGCGGGACGAGCAGTACTTC
16 TRBJ1-6 once TRBV27 - CASSLFGSSYNSPLHF TGTGCCAGCAGTTTATTCGGGAGCTCCTATAATTCACCCCTCCACTTT
16 TRBJ2-7 medium-sized TRBV6-6 - CASSYPPEGVSYEQYF TGTGCCAGCAGTTACCCTCCTGAGGGGGTTTCCTACGAGCAGTACTTC
15 TRBJ2-5 - TRBV4-3 TRBD1 CASSREPTGGETQYF TGCGCCAGCAGCCGGGAACCCACAGGGGGGGAGACCCAGTACTTC
13 TRBJ1-1 few TRBV2 - CASSGQEGTEAFF TGTGCCAGCAGTGGCCAGGAGGGTACTGAAGCTTTCTTT
12 TRBJ2-7 - TRBV30 - CAWARDLYEQYF TGTGCCTGGGCCCGGGATCTCTACGAGCAGTACTTC
14 TRBJ1-1 once TRBV29-1 - CSVDRGGGWTEAFF TGCAGCGTGGATAGGGGCGGGGGATGGACTGAAGCTTTCTTT
14 TRBJ2-5 - TRBV11-2 - CASSLERSEETQYF TGTGCCAGCAGCTTAGAGAGGTCGGAAGAGACCCAGTACTTC
14 TRBJ1-2 few TRBV6-1 - CASSEFWANYGYTF TGTGCCAGCAGTGAATTTTGGGCCAACTATGGCTACACCTTC
17 TRBJ2-7 - TRBV2 TRBD1 CASLFPPQGAITYEQYF TGTGCCAGCCTCTTTCCCCCCCAGGGGGCTATCACCTACGAGCAGTACTTC
14 TRBJ2-3 - TRBV6-5 TRBD1 CASSWDSQFSTQYF TGTGCCAGCAGTTGGGACAGCCAATTTTCTACGCAGTATTTT
14 TRBJ2-5 - TRBV19 TRBD2 CASSMGTSPETQYF TGTGCCAGTAGTATGGGGACTAGCCCAGAGACCCAGTACTTC
18 TRBJ2-2 - TRBV3-1/TRBV3-2 TRBD2 CASSPKASGEGEHRGAVF TGTGCCAGCAGCCCCAAGGCGTCGGGGGAGGGCGAACACCGGGGAGCTGTTTTT
13 TRBJ1-5 - TRBV12-3/TRBV12-4 - CASLTGINQPQHF TGTGCCAGCCTTACAGGGATAAATCAGCCCCAGCATTTT
14 TRBJ1-5 - TRBV30 - CAWSVRGINQPQHF TGTGCCTGGAGTGTGCGGGGCATCAATCAGCCCCAGCATTTT
15 TRBJ2-7 - TRBV6-5 - CASSYSSTGSYEQYF TGTGCCAGCAGTTACTCGAGTACGGGGTCCTACGAGCAGTACTTC
14 TRBJ2-7 - TRBV5-1 - CASSLSGERYEQYF TGCGCCAGCAGCTTATCGGGGGAAAGGTACGAGCAGTACTTC
14 TRBJ2-7 - TRBV5-4 - CASSLGGSTYEQYF TGTGCCAGCAGCTTGGGGGGCAGCACCTACGAGCAGTACTTC
15 TRBJ1-5 few TRBV2 - CASSEQIQGNQPQHF TGTGCCAGCAGTGAACAGATACAGGGCAATCAGCCCCAGCATTTT
13 TRBJ2-3 - TRBV7-9 - CASSSIGRDTQYF TGTGCCAGCAGCTCCATCGGGAGAGATACGCAGTATTTT
12 TRBJ1-2 - TRBV10-3 - CAISDQGYGYTF TGTGCCATCAGTGATCAGGGCTATGGCTACACCTTC
15 TRBJ2-1 - TRBV18 TRBD1 CASSPDRVTYNEQFF TGTGCCAGCTCACCAGACAGGGTGACCTACAATGAGCAGTTCTTC
16 TRBJ2-3 - TRBV5-6 TRBD2 CASSLVSSGGPDTQYF TGTGCCAGCAGCTTGGTTTCGAGCGGGGGCCCCGATACGCAGTATTTT
17 TRBJ2-3 - TRBV4-3 - CASSQDVEGARTDTQYF TGCGCCAGCAGCCAAGATGTGGAAGGGGCCCGCACAGATACGCAGTATTTT
15 TRBJ2-1 - TRBV4-1 TRBD2 CASASLAGVGGKQFF TGCGCCAGCGCTTCACTAGCGGGGGTCGGTGGGAAGCAGTTCTTC
16 TRBJ2-7 - TRBV5-1 TRBD1 CASSAHAGTGKAEQYF TGCGCCAGCAGCGCACATGCCGGGACAGGGAAGGCCGAGCAGTACTTC
10 TRBJ1-2 - TRBV30 - CGLSDYGYTF TGTGGACTGTCGGACTATGGCTACACCTTC